This T cell receptor beta chain came from a study of blood T cells in healthy people across ages. The wider study: Through template switching, about one barcoded beta molecule was captured per two T cells, as measured in model experiments.

From germline, CDR1 is SGHRS and CDR2 YFSETQ. CDR3 length: 17 amino acids. The V segment lost 0 bases and the J segment 1 base; nucleotides outside the gene matches: 4. There are many counts of this clonotype. Then a second PCR, running about 6 to 12 cycles, was carried out with a sample-barcoded 5' primer and a J-beta primer mix. A tag from a template-switch adaptor with 12 random nucleotides marked each cDNA molecule. The study obtained at least 2.5 million CDR3-containing paired-end reads from every sample. TCRdb ran MiXCR on the 5' RACE reads and lists one entry per CDR3 protein. The sample has 550,000 to 650,000 distinct CDR3 sequences; under 30% are singletons.

This rearrangement joins TRBV5-1 to TRBJ1-2, with 12 bases lining up with TRBD1. Sequences were obtained from blood. The TCR comes from a woman older than 75 in good health. The CDR3 nucleotides are TGCGCCAGCAGCTTGGATGGGACAGGGGGCCTTAACTATGGCTACACCTTC. Amino acid sequence: CASSLDGTGGLNYGYTF.